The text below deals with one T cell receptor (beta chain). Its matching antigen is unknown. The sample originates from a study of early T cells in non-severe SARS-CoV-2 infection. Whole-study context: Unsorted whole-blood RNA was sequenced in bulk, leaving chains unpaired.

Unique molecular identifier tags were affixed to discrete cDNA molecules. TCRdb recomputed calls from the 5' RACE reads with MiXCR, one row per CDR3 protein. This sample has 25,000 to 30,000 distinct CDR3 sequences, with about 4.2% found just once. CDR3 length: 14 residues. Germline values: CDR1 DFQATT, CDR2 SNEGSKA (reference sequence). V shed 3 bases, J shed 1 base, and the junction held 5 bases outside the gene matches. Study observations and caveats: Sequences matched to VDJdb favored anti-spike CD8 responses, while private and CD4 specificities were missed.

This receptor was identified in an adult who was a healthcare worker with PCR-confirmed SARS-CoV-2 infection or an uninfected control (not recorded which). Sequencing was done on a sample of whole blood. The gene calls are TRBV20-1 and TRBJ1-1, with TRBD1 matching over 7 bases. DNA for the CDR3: TGCAGTGCTAGGACAGGGAGGGCGAACACTGAAGCTTTCTTT. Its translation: CSARTGRANTEAFF.